The clone carrying this T cell receptor (beta chain) was recorded a few times. Its antigen is unidentified. The entry originates in a study of cytomegalovirus exposure and HLA in healthy donors. Study summary: In an earlier analysis, around 100 million unique TCR beta sequences were found from some 200 million T cells. Study-wide results and caveats: Investigators reported 150 to 200 TCR beta chains as tied to cytomegalovirus. Per a prior analysis, the majority of TCR beta V segments were productive roughly 90% or roughly 30% of the time. Sequencing depth roughly uniform across donors was assumed in presence/absence analyses.

60 Vbeta and 13 Jbeta primers were used in PCR. TCRdb's table, derived via immunoSEQ multiplex PCR, lists solely in-frame clones and lacks some. The top ten hold around 1.4% of the sample, which has some 190,000 clones, 80% seen once. V was pared by 3 bases and J by 6 bases, with 15 bases between. Germline CDR1 and CDR2: LGHNT and FRNRAP. CDR3 length: 14 amino acids. This TCR derives from a girl aged 10 to 17 in good health and CMV-seropositive. Sequencing was done on a sample of PBMCs. This chain uses TRBV12-5 with TRBJ2-7; perhaps TRBD1 as D (6 bases). CDR3 sequence: CASGFGGTPSEQYF. For the CDR3, the DNA is TGTGCTAGTGGTTTTGGTGGGACACCATCCGAGCAGTACTTC.